What follows are 21 T cell receptor beta chains derived from one specimen sequenced in a study of T cell repertoires in cytomegalovirus infection (dated by TCRdb to the late 2010s). Sequencer: Illumina HiSeq 1500. The public reads were run again by TCRdb, first through fastp at Q25 and then through MiXCR, and only productive beta chains were kept. Records with the same CDR3 protein are collapsed into one entry carrying the most frequent genes and DNA. In all, the sample holds about 260,000 distinct CDR3 sequences, and approximately 15% of those were seen once. The top ten clonotypes cover roughly 9.7% of the sample. Sample: PBMCs. Every receptor here comes from a human donor in good health (CMV status not recorded). Some clones in this sample may be carry-over from other donors' samples.

This clonotype ranks as medium-sized. The chain combines TRBV7-9 with TRBJ2-1; D call uncertain. The length of the CDR3 is 15 residues. Looked up from germline, CDR1 is SEHNR and CDR2 is FQNEAQ (reference sequence). V gave up 4 bases and J gave up 6 bases, with 16 bases separating them. The CDR3 loop is CASSSTGSYANEQFF. The CDR3 coding sequence is TGTGCCAGCAGCTCGACCGGGTCCTACGCCAATGAGCAGTTCTTC.

This clonotype was detected ten times or more. The CDR3 spells CASRPLVGVSYNEQFF. In DNA form, the CDR3 reads TGTGCCAGTAGGCCCTTAGTGGGAGTTTCCTACAATGAGCAGTTCTTC. This rearrangement joins TRBV19 to TRBJ2-1, with a tentative D call TRBD2 (5 bases). Deletions cut 6 bases from V and 1 base from J, with 16 bases between. Germline V CDR1 and CDR2: LNHDA, SQIVND (reference sequence). The CDR3 sequence is 16 residues long.

The DNA for the CDR3 is TGCAGTGCTAGAGATACCGGGACAGGGGATAATCAGCCCCAGCATTTT. As protein: CSARDTGTGDNQPQHF. V usage is TRBV20-1 and J usage is TRBJ1-5, with 10 bases aligning to TRBD1. The CDR3 consists of 16 residues. Germline V gene lookup returns CDR1 DFQATT and CDR2 SNEGSKA (reference sequence). The V and J ends lost 0 bases and 4 bases, in that order; junction bases with no gene match: 6.

This clonotype occurred a few times. CDR3 sequence: CASSLIVSEGFFLAFF. CDR3 DNA: TGTGCCAGCAGTTTAATCGTGTCCGAGGGTTTCTTTTTAGCTTTCTTT. The chain couples TRBV27 to TRBJ1-1; no clear D. This CDR3 has 16 residues. The V gene lost 2 bases and the J gene lost 10 bases, with 23 bases spanning the gap. The V gene's germline CDR1 is MNHEY and CDR2 SMNVEV (reference sequence).

This clonotype was counted between two and nine times. This chain uses TRBV20-1 with TRBJ2-1, with TRBD1 identical over 10 bases. Germline V lookup: CDR1 DFQATT, CDR2 SNEGSKA (reference sequence). The CDR3 contains 17 residues. V lost 3 bases, J lost 4 bases, and 12 bases stayed unmatched. DNA for the CDR3: TGCAGTGCTAGGGACAGGGGGAACGGTCGGGGTTACAATGAGCAGTTCTTC. Translation gives CSARDRGNGRGYNEQFF.

This clonotype was found many times. This chain joins TRBV20-1 and TRBJ2-5, with 11 bases aligning to TRBD2. V shed 1 base and J 4 bases; nucleotides not matched to a gene: 2. The CDR3 spans 14 residues. In germline, CDR1 is DFQATT, CDR2 SNEGSKA (reference sequence). The CDR3 here is CSARVAGGPETQYF. DNA for the CDR3: TGCAGTGCTAGAGTAGCGGGGGGGCCAGAGACCCAGTACTTC.

The chain couples TRBV28 to TRBJ1-4; D is undetermined. The V and J ends lost 4 bases and 13 bases respectively, with 13 bases between them. Germline CDR1 reads MDHEN; CDR2 reads SYDVKM. The CDR3 runs 12 residues. CDR3 residues: CASSSRTGGLFF. DNA of the CDR3: TGTGCCAGCAGTTCCAGGACGGGTGGACTGTTTTTT.

This clonotype has a handful of counts. The V call is TRBV2, the J call TRBJ2-3; TRBD1 aligns across 10 bases. Germline-derived CDR1 and CDR2 are SNHLY and FYNNEI. The J segment lost 7 bases and the V segment lost 6 bases, leaving 4 bases of the junction unmatched. This CDR3 has 13 residues. The CDR3 loop reads CASSGQGGNTQYF. CDR3 DNA: TGTGCCAGCAGCGGACAGGGGGGGAATACGCAGTATTTT.

This chain uses TRBV6-5 with TRBJ2-1; TRBD2 agrees at 7 bases. The length of the CDR3 is 12 residues. V lost 6 bases, J lost 11 bases, and 7 bases stayed unmatched. Germline CDR1 is MNHEY and CDR2 is SVGAGI. In DNA form, the CDR3 reads TGTGCCAGCAGGAAAAGGGAGGGAAAGCAGTTCTTC. Translated, it gives CASRKREGKQFF.

This clonotype has ten or more counts. The chain is built from TRBV7-8 and TRBJ2-7; D possibly corresponds to TRBD2 (6 bases). The CDR3 sequence is 15 residues long. The V gene lost 10 bases and the J gene lost 0 bases, with 19 bases spanning the gap. The germline V gene has CDR1 SGHVS and CDR2 FQNEAQ. CDR3 residues: CATREYSGPSYEQYF. CDR3 in DNA: TGTGCCACCCGGGAGTACTCGGGTCCCTCCTACGAGCAGTACTTC.

This clonotype occurred many times. The chain recombines TRBV7-2 with TRBJ1-5; D not certain. The germline gives CDR1 SGHTA, CDR2 FQGNSA. The CDR3 is made up of 13 amino acids. V lost 4 bases, J lost 1 base, and 5 bases lay in between. The CDR3 spells CASSYTSNQPQHF. The CDR3 DNA follows: TGTGCCAGCAGCTACACGAGCAATCAGCCCCAGCATTTT.

CDR3 sequence: CASSLNGLAVSYNEQFF. Written as DNA, the CDR3 is TGTGCCAGCAGTCTTAATGGACTAGCGGTTTCATACAATGAGCAGTTCTTC. The chain carries TRBV12-3 or TRBV12-4 and TRBJ2-1; 10 bases map to TRBD2. The CDR3 has 17 residues. V shed 5 bases and J 4 bases; nucleotides not matched to a gene: 11.

The J gene is TRBJ2-1, the V gene TRBV4-1, with D perhaps matching TRBD1 (6 bases). The CDR3 is 13 amino acids. Trimming pared 2 bases from V and 6 bases from J, leaving 8 bases between. Germline V gives CDR1 MGHRA, CDR2 YSYEKL. CDR3 nucleotides: TGCGCCAGCAGCCAAAAACAGGGCAATGAGCAGTTCTTC. It yields the protein CASSQKQGNEQFF.

This clonotype has a count of ten or more. The gene calls are TRBV7-2 and TRBJ2-1, with D hard to call. The CDR3 totals 14 residues. Trimming stripped 2 bases from V and 0 bases from J, with 5 bases between. Per the germline V gene, CDR1 is SGHTA and CDR2 is FQGNSA. CDR3 nucleotides: TGTGCCAGCAGCTTAAGGTTCTCCTACAATGAGCAGTTCTTC. As protein: CASSLRFSYNEQFF.

This chain connects TRBV29-1 to TRBJ1-2; D is possibly TRBD1 (5 bases). Trimming pared 5 bases from V and 4 bases from J, leaving 17 bases between. Germline CDR1 is SQVTM and CDR2 is ANQGSEA. The CDR3 spans 14 residues. This CDR3 is CSVIPPGLFYGYTF. The DNA of the CDR3 is TGCAGCGTTATTCCCCCGGGACTCTTCTATGGCTACACCTTC.

This clonotype was counted between two and nine times. V and J are TRBV6-2 or TRBV6-3 and TRBJ2-2, with D perhaps matching TRBD1 (5 bases). The CDR3 extends over 17 amino acids. Deletions cut 2 bases from V and 0 bases from J, with 13 bases between. The V gene's germline CDR1 is MNHEY and CDR2 SVGEGT. This CDR3 reads CASSYDPTGTNTGELFF. CDR3 nucleotide sequence: TGTGCCAGCAGTTACGACCCAACAGGCACGAACACCGGGGAGCTGTTTTTT.

This chain connects TRBV28 to TRBJ2-7; 9 nucleotides agree with TRBD1. CDR3 length equals 14 residues. Per germline, CDR1 MDHEN and CDR2 SYDVKM. The J segment lost 6 bases and the V segment lost 5 bases, leaving 8 bases of the junction unmatched. The CDR3 nucleotides are TGTGCCAGCAGTCCCGGGACAGGGATTTCCGAGCAGTACTTC. This codes for CASSPGTGISEQYF.

A remark on this clonotype: One base away lies a much larger clone, so this may be a sequencing read error. The CDR3 spells CASSLEDRPVTGELFF. The CDR3 nucleotides read TGTGCCAGCAGTTTAGAGGACAGACCGGTCACCGGGGAGCTGTTTTTT. The chain recombines TRBV12-3 or TRBV12-4 with TRBJ2-2; a weak D match, TRBD1 (6 bases). Trimming pared 1 base from V and 4 bases from J, leaving 13 bases between. The length of the CDR3 is 16 residues.

In this sample, this clonotype turned up a few times. V is TRBV29-1 and J is TRBJ2-7; TRBD1 matches at 7 bases. The CDR3 loop spans 13 amino acids. Germline V lookup: CDR1 SQVTM, CDR2 ANQGSEA. V lost 6 bases and J lost 3; bases outside the gene matches: 8. The CDR3 loop is CSVVPGQRYEQYF. The DNA for the CDR3 is TGCAGCGTGGTACCGGGACAGCGCTACGAGCAGTACTTC.

This chain uses TRBV20-1 with TRBJ2-7; 9 bases map to TRBD2. J gave up 4 bases and V 4 bases, and 8 bases lay outside the gene matches. Germline V gene data show CDR1 as DFQATT and CDR2 as SNEGSKA (reference sequence). This CDR3 contains 14 residues. This chain's CDR3 is CSATLLAGGYEQYF. CDR3 bases: TGCAGTGCTACTTTACTGGCGGGAGGGTACGAGCAGTACTTC.

The sample holds a few counts of this clonotype. The rearrangement joins TRBV20-1 to TRBJ2-1; TRBD2 matches at 7 bases. CDR1 and CDR2 from the germline V gene are DFQATT and SNEGSKA (reference sequence). This CDR3 region has 14 residues. The trim removed 7 bases at V and 0 bases at J, leaving 6 bases unmatched. The CDR3: CSGPLASSYNEQFF. The CDR3 nucleotides read TGCAGTGGACCACTAGCGAGCTCCTACAATGAGCAGTTCTTC.